These T cell receptor beta chains were read from a single sample in a study of T cell repertoires in cytomegalovirus infection. TCRdb reanalysed the reads using MiXCR and keeps one entry per CDR3 protein. The sample comprises roughly 990,000 distinct CDR3 sequences, around 29% of which are singletons, and about 14% rests with the top ten. These receptors have no known antigen. The source material was cultured CD8+ T cells from PBMCs, sampled from culture after CMV antigen stimulation. These receptors were collected from a human donor in good health (CMV status not recorded). Some clones in this sample may be carry-over from other donors' samples. Each CDR3 is given without its conserved first and last residue.

cdr3_length v_call cdr3_aa
10 TRBV6-2/TRBV6-3 ASSSRIRPQH
12 TRBV7-8 ASSPEGDSHEQY
12 TRBV12-3/TRBV12-4 ASSLEGYNEKLF
12 TRBV13 ASSSGPRNQPQH
16 TRBV7-6 ASSWEASGGAHTGELF
14 TRBV15 ATSSPLSGGAQEQC
10 TRBV7-9 ASPRGSYEQY
14 TRBV4-1 ASRQHTATNTGELF
13 TRBV6-6 ASSYSPGLWTEAF
11 TRBV4-1 ASSQVPRGPQH
12 TRBV7-9 ASSSRGDPYEQY
14 TRBV27 ASSLRVRAAYNEQF
18 TRBV7-8 ASSLPGTSLRGPGTDTQY
16 TRBV4-3 ASSQESAGTGVADTQY
12 TRBV6-8 ASSYGAVGSPLH
12 TRBV6-5 ASSYSGRGFEQY
14 TRBV2 ASSEVAGRSNQPQH
13 TRBV27 ASSPGGIANQPQH
12 TRBV7-9 ASSFSQGATPLH
12 TRBV29-1 SVQAGDSNQPQH
11 TRBV7-9 ASSLYRGNEQF
12 TRBV7-6 ASSSQGFGQPQH
11 TRBV9 ASSVGGSTEAF
12 TRBV19 ASRWREGNQPQH
12 TRBV4-2 ASSQEGGPDTQY
14 TRBV6-2/TRBV6-3 ASRSLHRGANYGYT
12 TRBV5-3 ASTTTDYNSPLH
14 TRBV14 ASSQDLQATNEKLF
13 TRBV7-3 ASSLNPAPNYGYT
12 TRBV20-1 SARDYISTDTQY
13 TRBV5-5 ASSWGTGGHQPQH
11 TRBV27 VSSTTVNYGYT
14 TRBV9 ASSARGHATNEKLF
13 TRBV15 ATSRDRGTNEKLF
15 TRBV6-2/TRBV6-3 ASSDSTFRTPLQALH
13 TRBV12-3/TRBV12-4 ASSSPDTGTHGYT
12 TRBV15 ATSFGTGNYEQY
11 TRBV12-3/TRBV12-4 ASSSRQVAEAF
12 TRBV19 ASSMAAVGDGYT
13 TRBV6-6 ASSYGEGENTEAF
13 TRBV6-6 ASSSFLQGGDEAF
9 TRBV4-3 ASREGGAQF
11 TRBV12-5 ASGLRGGDEQF
12 TRBV10-3 AILRDTANYGYT
12 TRBV7-6 ASTHPGNTGELF
13 TRBV7-2 ASSSPDLGNSPLH
14 TRBV19 ASSDRTSGGSETQY
15 TRBV12-3/TRBV12-4 ASSVGLAGDTTDTQY
11 TRBV7-9 ASSSGAGNEQF
14 TRBV7-9 ASSLDVLAGGYEQY
15 TRBV9 ASSLHVTSRPPNEQF
12 TRBV7-9 ASSSTGGVSAQH
13 TRBV12-3/TRBV12-4 ASSSRQGSYNEQF
12 TRBV7-9 ASSLAFSGNTIY
13 TRBV12-3/TRBV12-4 ASSLQGRGYNEQF
12 TRBV4-1 ASSQDGLHNEQF
14 TRBV28 ASTKEGQGDTGELF